The source of this T cell receptor (beta chain) is a study of naive CD8 T cells in extremely preterm neonates (dated by TCRdb to 2016 to 2017). Describing the broader study: The adult participants' age range is given as 25-50 years in the abstract but as 20-50 years in the methods. TCRbeta CDR3 repertoires of sorted naive CD8+ T cells were compared across four age groups: extremely preterm neonates, term neonates, young children and adults.

TCRbeta CDR3 regions were amplified from genomic DNA by a two-step, bias-controlled multiplex PCR. The multiplex PCR used primers specific for every TRBV and TRBJ gene segment. TCRbeta repertoire data were generated with the immunoSEQ Assay. On the authors' methods: A relative-frequency ratio and a modified nearest-neighbor algorithm were applied to filter and cluster reads so that closely related sequences were merged. The V, D and J gene assignments for CDR3 sequences were based on IMGT annotation. Template counts were corrected for PCR amplification bias and quantified by comparison with synthetic TCR CDR3 analog sequences. Only unique productive sequences, that is, in-frame CDR3 sequences lacking stop codons, were included in the analyses. The immunoSEQ Analyzer software was used to calculate iChao1 richness and clonality, with clonality defined as 1 minus Pielou's evenness. Statistical testing was performed in JMP, using Student's t-test or a non-parametric test depending on Shapiro-Wilk normality results. TCRdb obtained this table from immuneACCESS and retained in-frame rearrangements with V and J assigned. These tables miss some clones; where compared with another copy, unresolved V genes account for less than half of the shortfall, and the remainder is unexplained. The DNA was the basis for D and trimming; V, J and clone size are from that table. Present in this sample are about 5,900 clones, about 98% of which were seen just once. The ten largest make up around 1.2% of the sample.

Peripheral blood was donated by five healthy children aged roughly 16-56 months undergoing elective routine surgery and by five healthy nonsmoking adults. A FACSAria III cell sorter was used to sort live, Annexin V-negative naive CD8+ T cells (CD3+CD8+CD45RA+CCR7+). Each sample yielded roughly 18,000 to 110,000 sorted naive CD8+ T cells. Ficoll-Paque density gradient centrifugation of diluted blood was used to isolate mononuclear cells. Before sorting, mononuclear cells were cryopreserved in 10% DMSO with roughly 90% FBS and kept in long-term storage at -150 degrees C. Annexin V and antibodies against CD3, CD8, CCR7 and CD45RA were used to stain the thawed cells. The DNeasy Blood and Tissue Kit was used to extract genomic DNA from sorted cell pellets that had been snap-frozen. Overall study results and their limits: Preterm neonates had significantly lower iChao1 richness than all other age groups (p < 0.05) and an even clone distribution, indicating a less rich repertoire. Prospective longitudinal studies of preterm and term neonates were called for by the authors so that T cell development could be tracked within individuals. A higher proportion of shared CDR3 nucleotide sequences was found in preterm neonates (roughly 2.5%) than in term neonates (approximately 0.4%), young children (about 0.03%) and adults (roughly 0.01%). Among the limitations the authors pointed out were a small sample size and productive template counts that varied across preterm samples. Preterm CDR3s were shorter, with fewer N additions and less junctional trimming, and were closer to germline than those of older groups.

CDR1 is given as MDHEN and CDR2 as SYDVKM, both from the germline V gene. The CDR3 runs 16 residues from the cysteine to the phenylalanine. The DNA shown is the 48-base CDR3, in frame from base 1. V loses 7 bases at its end and J loses 7 bases; junction bases beyond the gene matches: 19. A word on this clone: Its cognate antigen has yet to be identified. There are no base qualities to consult, and no much larger clone falls within one base.

The sample comprised naive CD8+ T cells from blood. The rearrangement joined TRBV28 to TRBJ2-7; 7 bases in the junction line up with TRBD2. The origin of this receptor is a human donor in good health. The DNA sequence is as follows: TGTGCCAGCAACCCGACGGGGGGAGGGAGGGGAGGGGAGCAGTACTTC. This is translated as CASNPTGGGRGGEQYF.